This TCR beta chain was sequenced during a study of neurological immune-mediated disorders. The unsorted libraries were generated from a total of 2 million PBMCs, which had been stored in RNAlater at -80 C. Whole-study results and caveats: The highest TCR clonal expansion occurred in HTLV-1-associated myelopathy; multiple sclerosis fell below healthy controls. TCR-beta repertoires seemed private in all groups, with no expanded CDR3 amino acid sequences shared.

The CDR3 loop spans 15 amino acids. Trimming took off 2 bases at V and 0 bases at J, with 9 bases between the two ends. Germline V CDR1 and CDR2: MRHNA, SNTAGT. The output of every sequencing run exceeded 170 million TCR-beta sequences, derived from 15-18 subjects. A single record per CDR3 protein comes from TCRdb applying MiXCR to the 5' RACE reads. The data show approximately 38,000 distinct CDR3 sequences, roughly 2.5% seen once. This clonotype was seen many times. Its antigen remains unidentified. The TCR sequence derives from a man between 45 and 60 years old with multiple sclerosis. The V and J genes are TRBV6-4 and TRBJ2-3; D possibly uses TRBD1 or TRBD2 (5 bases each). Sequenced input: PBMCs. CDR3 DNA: TGTGCCAGCAGTGACGAGGGGCTCAGCACAGATACGCAGTATTTT. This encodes CASSDEGLSTDTQYF.